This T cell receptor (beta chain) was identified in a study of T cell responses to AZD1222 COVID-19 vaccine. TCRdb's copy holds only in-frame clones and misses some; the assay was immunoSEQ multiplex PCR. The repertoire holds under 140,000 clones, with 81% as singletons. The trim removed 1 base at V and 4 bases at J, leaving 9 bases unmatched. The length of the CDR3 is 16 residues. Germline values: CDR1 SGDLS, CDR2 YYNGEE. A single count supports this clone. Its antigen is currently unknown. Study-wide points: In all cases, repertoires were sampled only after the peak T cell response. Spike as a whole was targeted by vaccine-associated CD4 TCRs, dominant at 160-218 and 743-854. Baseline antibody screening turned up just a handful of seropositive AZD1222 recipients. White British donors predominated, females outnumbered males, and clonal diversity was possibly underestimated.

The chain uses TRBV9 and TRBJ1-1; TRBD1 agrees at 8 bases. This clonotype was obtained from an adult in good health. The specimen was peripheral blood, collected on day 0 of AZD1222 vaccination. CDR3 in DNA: TGTGCCAGCAGCGTATCAGCTCAGGGGGCAGGCACTGAAGCTTTCTTT. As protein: CASSVSAQGAGTEAFF. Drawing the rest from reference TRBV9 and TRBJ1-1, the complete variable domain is DSGVTQTPKHLITATGQRVTLRCSPRSGDLSVYWYQQSLDQGLQFLIQYYNGEERAKGNILERFSAQQFPDLHSELNLSSLELGDSALYFCASSVSAQGAGTEAFFGQGTRLTVV.